A single sample is the source of the 9 T cell receptor beta chains below, sequenced in a study of vaccination effects on CD4 cells after COVID-19. These receptors' antigens are unknown. The protocol was immunoSEQ multiplex PCR, while the TCRdb copy is restricted to in-frame clones and leaves out a portion. The sample records under 35,000 clones, about two thirds being singletons. Antigen-specific CD4+ T cells were expanded (with viral peptide pools) by the ViraFEST assay ahead of sequencing. The culture ran for roughly ten days before CD4+ T cells were isolated. As their vaccination, participants received two doses of either BNT162b2 or mRNA-1273. The sequencing used CD4+ T cells from PBMCs cultured with SARS-CoV-2 spike peptides, collected after COVID-19 vaccination. Receptors originate from a human donor who received a COVID-19 vaccine.

This chain connects TRBV10-3 to TRBJ2-1; a possible D gene is TRBD1 (6 bases). The V end was cut by 4 bases, the J end by 0 bases, with 16 bases between. The CDR3 contains 17 residues. Germline V gene sequence: CDR1 ENHRY, CDR2 SYGVKD. The CDR3 loop reads CAISGEQGQSSYNEQFF. The CDR3 DNA is TGTGCCATCAGTGGAGAACAGGGTCAAAGCTCCTACAATGAGCAGTTCTTC.

The genes are TRBV7-9 and TRBJ2-1; TRBD2 matches at 8 bases. CDR1 and CDR2 (germline): SEHNR, FQNEAQ (reference sequence). After removal of 1 base from V and 1 base from J, the junction contained 0 bases not matched to a gene. The CDR3 is 15 residues long. For the CDR3, the DNA is TGTGCCAGCAGCTTAGGACTAGCGTCCTACAATGAGCAGTTCTTC. This codes for CASSLGLASYNEQFF.

The rearrangement joins TRBV2 to TRBJ1-1; D is unclear. Germline lookup yields CDR1 SNHLY and CDR2 FYNNEI. The V end was cut by 4 bases, the J end by 1 base, with 7 bases between. CDR3 length: 13 amino acids. Written as DNA, the CDR3 is TGTGCCAGCAGTGTTTCCTCGAACACTGAAGCTTTCTTT. This sequence encodes CASSVSSNTEAFF.

The V and J genes are TRBV9 and TRBJ2-1, with D possibly TRBD1 on 6 matching bases. This CDR3 has 16 residues. The germline V and J ends were trimmed by 5 bases and 0 bases, with 15 bases remaining between them. Germline assignment: CDR1 SGDLS and CDR2 YYNGEE. The CDR3 sequence is CASRASGQSSYNEQFF. CDR3 DNA: TGTGCCAGCAGAGCCTCGGGACAAAGCTCCTACAATGAGCAGTTCTTC.

V is TRBV19 and J is TRBJ1-3, with D uncertain. Germline V gene data show CDR1 as LNHDA and CDR2 as SQIVND (reference sequence). Trimming left V 6 bases short and J 0 bases short, with 6 bases between. This CDR3 is 13 amino acids long. Here the CDR3 DNA reads TGTGCCAGTAGACACAGCTCTGGAAACACCATATATTTT. This encodes CASRHSSGNTIYF.

The rearrangement uses TRBV25-1 and TRBJ2-3, with TRBD1 matching over 7 bases. Germline CDR1 reads MGHDK; CDR2 reads SYGVNS. V dropped 6 bases and J dropped 1; count of bases not matched to a gene: 10. The CDR3 sequence is 16 residues long. Here the CDR3 DNA reads TGTGCCAGCAGCTTAGGTGCGACAGGGCGCACAGATACGCAGTATTTT. As protein: CASSLGATGRTDTQYF.

The chain carries TRBV11-1 and TRBJ1-1; D is unresolved. The CDR3 has 14 residues. The V end was cut by 4 bases, the J end by 1 base, with 10 bases between. Germline V gene lookup returns CDR1 SGHAT and CDR2 FQDESV (reference sequence). The CDR3 here is CASSSLQKNTEAFF. The CDR3 DNA is TGTGCCAGCAGCTCCTTACAGAAGAACACTGAAGCTTTCTTT.

V usage is TRBV19 and J usage is TRBJ2-1; unclear D gene. The CDR3 is 15 residues long. The V gene's germline CDR1 is LNHDA and CDR2 SQIVND (reference sequence). V lost 4 bases and J lost 0, with 10 bases in between. The CDR3 DNA reads TGTGCCAGTAGTAATGGGGTAAGCTCCTACAATGAGCAGTTCTTC. This codes for CASSNGVSSYNEQFF.

This clone came up once. This specimen includes other DNA sequences encoding the same CDR3. V gene TRBV12-5 combines with J gene TRBJ2-3; D gene uncertain. Germline V gene lookup returns CDR1 LGHNT and CDR2 FRNRAP. Deletions cut 1 base from V and 2 bases from J, with 4 bases between. The CDR3 contains 13 residues. CDR3 region: CASGLGVTDTQYF. The CDR3 DNA sequence: TGTGCTAGTGGTTTGGGTGTCACAGATACGCAGTATTTT.